This TCR beta chain was observed in a study of T cells in Graves' hyperthyroidism and ophthalmopathy. Study-level background: Initial diagnosis, before any treatment, was when peripheral blood was collected.

Germline CDR1 LGHDT, CDR2 YNNKEL (reference sequence). The ends were cut back, 2 bases at V and 2 bases at J, with 4 bases in the middle. This CDR3 is built from 13 residues. RNA transcripts provided the source from which TCR beta CDR3 regions were amplified. TCR CDR3 underwent first-round RT-PCR with the HTBI primer set. TCRdb analysed the multiplex PCR reads with MiXCR anew, one entry per CDR3 protein. The table lists approximately 590,000 distinct CDR3 sequences, 15% to 19% of them singletons. Patients aged 18 to 65 with hyperthyroidism were newly diagnosed, with duration under 2 months. Uncontrolled infection, other autoimmune disease, pregnancy or lactation led to exclusion. This clonotype appeared many times.

This chain connects TRBV3-1 to TRBJ1-3; D call uncertain. Sequencing input: blood. The receptor was derived from a woman in her 30s with Graves' hyperthyroidism. CDR3 coding DNA: TGTGCCAGCAGCCAATCCCCTGGAAACACCATATATTTT. It is translated as CASSQSPGNTIYF.